This T cell receptor (beta chain) stems from a study of cytomegalovirus exposure and HLA in healthy donors. For this clone: Antigen: not known.

The CDR3 is 18 residues long. General observations from the study: When the data were analyzed later, several of the most significant clusters appeared to be linked to common viral pathogens. DRB1 had the most TCR associations and HLA-C the fewest, a later analysis found, with rates varying by HLA locus. Among CMV-associated TCR beta chains, most appeared HLA-restricted in a later analysis.

The primer mix had 60 Vbeta and 13 Jbeta primers. Repertoires were generated with immunoSEQ multiplex PCR, while TCRdb's copy carries only in-frame clones and drops some. This table holds around 88,000 clones, about 74% found once. The donors (healthy individuals) were bone marrow donors. V is TRBV21-1 and J is TRBJ2-1; the table names TRBD1, a call not compared with the DNA. TRBV21-1 is reported as a pseudogene. The sample taken for sequencing was PBMCs. This receptor was taken from a male donor in good health and CMV-seronegative. This CDR3 is CASSKGPPGTGTYNEQFF. The CDR3 nucleotides read TGTGCCAGCAGCAAAGGTCCCCCCGGGACAGGAACCTACAATGAGCAGTTCTTC.